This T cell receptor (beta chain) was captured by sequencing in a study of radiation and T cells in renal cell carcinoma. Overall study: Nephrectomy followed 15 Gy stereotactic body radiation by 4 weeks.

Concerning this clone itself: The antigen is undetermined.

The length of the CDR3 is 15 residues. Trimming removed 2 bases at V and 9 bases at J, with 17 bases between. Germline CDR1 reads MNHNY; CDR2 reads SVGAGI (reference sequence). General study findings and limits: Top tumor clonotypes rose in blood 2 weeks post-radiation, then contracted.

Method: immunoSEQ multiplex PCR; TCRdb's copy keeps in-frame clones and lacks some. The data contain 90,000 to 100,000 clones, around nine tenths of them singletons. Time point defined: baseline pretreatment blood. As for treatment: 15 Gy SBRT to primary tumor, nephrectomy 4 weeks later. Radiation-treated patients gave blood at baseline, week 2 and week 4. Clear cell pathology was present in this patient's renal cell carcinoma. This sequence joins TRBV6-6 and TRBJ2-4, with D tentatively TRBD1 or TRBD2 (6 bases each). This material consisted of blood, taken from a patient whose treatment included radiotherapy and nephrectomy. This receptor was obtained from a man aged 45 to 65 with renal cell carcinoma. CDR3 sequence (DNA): TGTGCCAGCAGTTACGGGGGGCTTGAGGCCGGCATTCAGTACTTC. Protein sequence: CASSYGGLEAGIQYF.